The entry that follows covers one TCR beta chain sequence. Many counts were recorded for this clonotype. Its antigen is still unknown. No base quality values were provided; no much bigger clone lies one nucleotide off. This record belongs to a study of regulatory T cells in long-lasting Graves disease (dated by TCRdb to the early 2020s). Context from the whole study: Antithyroid drugs had been taken for less than 3 months by newly diagnosed Graves' disease patients. Peripheral blood TCR sequencing and RNA sequencing compared persistent Graves' disease patients with newly diagnosed Graves' disease patients. The study was registered as a clinical trial and conducted in China. A total of roughly 35 samples underwent TCR sequencing: about 13 from persistent and roughly 20 from newly diagnosed Graves' disease patients.

The full study reports these points: Only peripheral blood was studied, because thyroid tissue, the primary lesion, was inaccessible. The authors acknowledged the small sample size as a limitation that may reduce accuracy. Sequencing and analysis were limited to the TCR beta chain. Compared with newly diagnosed patients, persistent Graves' disease patients had lower TCR Shannon entropy and fewer highly expanded clones, which suggests clonal expansion. Patients with persistent disease shared more public clonotypes (approximately 2,500) than newly diagnosed patients did (more than 900).

Library method: multiplex PCR. Sequencing relied on an Illumina HiSeq 4000. CDR3 regions were amplified by Arm-PCR with iRepertoire HTBI primers to construct TCR beta libraries. Gel purification was performed on PCR products prior to sequencing. Turning to the authors' computational methods: Across samples, approximately 68 TRBV and 13 to 15 TRBJ segments were identified and used for gene usage analysis of CDR3 amino acid clonotypes. Filtered high-quality paired reads were merged into contigs using COPE and FqMerger. BLAST was used to align contigs to IMGT TRBV, TRBD and TRBJ reference genes, with CDR3 defined following IMGT. Any clonotype with a frequency above 0.1% was counted as a highly expanded clone. Shannon entropy was used to measure repertoire diversity, and the Gini coefficient was used to measure V-J evenness. Public clonotypes were defined as clonotypes shared by more than one individual. TCRdb's own reprocessing of the public reads used fastp at Q25 and MiXCR and kept productive beta chains. Rows with one shared CDR3 protein collapse into an entry with the most common genes and DNA. The V and J calls come from TCRdb's annotation, not from the publication. The sample table contains around 500,000 distinct CDR3 sequences; only one count was recorded for about 14% of them. The top ten hold roughly 10% of the sample.

The sample's time point label, in plain terms: newly diagnosed GD, antithyroid drugs for less than 3 months. For both TCR sequencing and RNA sequencing, RNA was extracted from PBMCs using TRIzol. Graves' disease was diagnosed according to American Thyroid Association guidelines. Patients for the study were recruited at an endocrinology department in Xi'an, China. Each patient gave approximately 8.8 milliliters of peripheral blood, collected in an EDTA anticoagulant tube. Ficoll Paque Plus density gradient separation was used to isolate PBMCs, and no additional T cell sorting was done. An Agilent 2100 Bioanalyzer and agarose gel were used to check RNA quality, while a NanoDrop 2000 measured RNA concentration. This same sample was also taken into another study, of T cells in Graves' hyperthyroidism and ophthalmopathy. The second publication reports: Stable Graves' hyperthyroidism was defined as no progression to ophthalmopathy during 18 months of follow-up. Hyperthyroidism patients were aged 18 to 65 years and newly diagnosed, with disease duration of less than 2 months. The study excluded patients with uncontrolled infections, other autoimmune diseases, pregnancy or lactation. Clinical symptoms, serum thyroxine and TRAb, thyroid ultrasound, and orbital computed tomography formed the basis for the diagnoses. For the first round of RT-PCR on the TCR CDR3, the HTBI primer set was used together with the Qiagen OneStep RT-PCR kit. Most expanded thyroid clonotypes (frequency above 0.001) were also found in blood, which suggests that blood repertoires may mirror thyroid immune responses. A model built on a 13 V-J signature distinguished ophthalmopathy from stable hyperthyroidism, reaching roughly 88% sensitivity and 81.08% specificity in cross-validation and 80%/75% in testing. In validation, the model predicted progression to ophthalmopathy a median of about 5.9 months before onset, with over 55% sensitivity and roughly 72% specificity. TCR V-J signatures able to tell the groups apart were searched for in a discovery cohort of 90 to 100 patients, of whom around 42 had Graves' ophthalmopathy and about 60 had stable Graves' hyperthyroidism. Prospective prediction of ophthalmopathy was tested in an independent validation cohort consisting of 18 to 20 hyperthyroidism patients and 15 or so patients who later progressed to ophthalmopathy. For training and testing, the 80 to 100 patients in the discovery cohort were randomly divided in a 7:3 ratio. Thyroid tissue and blood T-cell repertoires from six Graves' hyperthyroidism patients were also compared in the study. After sampling, hyperthyroidism patients received methimazole starting at 30 mg daily, and ophthalmopathy patients received high-dose intravenous methylprednisolone. A second multiplex PCR round built the libraries, followed by size selection and purification. Libraries were sequenced paired-end with 100 bp reads on an Illumina HiSeq2000. Raw data were processed with SOAPnuke, discarding reads with adapters, uncalled bases, mean Phred below 15, or no exact constant-primer or identifier match. High-quality paired reads were merged with COPE v1.2.5, and unique nucleotide sequences were defined as clonotypes. Clonotypes were aligned to IMGT TRBV, TRBD and TRBJ reference segments using MiTCR v1.1. The analysis was restricted to V-J combinations with a frequency above 0.0001, which together covered 99% to 99.2% of the repertoires. A TCS score was defined as the ratio between F50 (clonal expansion) and ExV (chaos), using BLOSUM62-based TCRdist between CDR3 peptides within each V-J. Welch's t-statistics and random forest reduced 514 V-J features to about 12, which were used in a naive Bayes classifier (R e1071). Sample size was not statistically predetermined, and investigators were not blinded to group allocation. TCR Vbeta CDR3 sequencing of 130 to 150 peripheral blood samples (more than 40 ophthalmopathy, 75 to 80 hyperthyroidism and 17 progressor patients) is reported in the paper.

This specimen was peripheral blood mononuclear cells (PBMCs), taken at new diagnosis, from a patient treated with antithyroid drugs. The receptor was derived from a man aged 25-40 years with Graves disease. Donor details come from another sample of the same person, matched by shared clones.

The CDR3 protein sequence reads: CSAIGGTAYEQYF. The base sequence is TGCAGTGCTATAGGGGGGACAGCTTACGAGCAGTACTTC. This receptor chain uses TRBV20-1 and TRBJ2-7, and possibly TRBD1, on 7 matching bases. The CDR3 goes from the cysteine to the phenylalanine over 13 residues. The CDR3 DNA has 39 bases and is translated from base 1. The germline V gene (reference sequence) provides CDR1 DFQATT and CDR2 SNEGSKA. V is shortened by 4 bases, J by 4 bases, and the region joining them spans 14 bases.